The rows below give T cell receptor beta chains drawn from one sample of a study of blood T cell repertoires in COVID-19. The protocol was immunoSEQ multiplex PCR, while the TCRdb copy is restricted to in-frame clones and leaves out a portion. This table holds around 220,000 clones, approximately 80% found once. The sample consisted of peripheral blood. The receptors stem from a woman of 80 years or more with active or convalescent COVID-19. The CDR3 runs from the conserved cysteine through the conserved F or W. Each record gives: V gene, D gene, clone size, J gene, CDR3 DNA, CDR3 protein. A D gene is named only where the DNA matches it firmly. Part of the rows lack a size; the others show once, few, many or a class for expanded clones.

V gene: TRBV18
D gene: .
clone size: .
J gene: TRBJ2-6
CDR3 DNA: TGTGCCAGCTCACCAACGGGCTCTGGGGCCAACGTCCTGACTTTC
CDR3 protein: CASSPTGSGANVLTF

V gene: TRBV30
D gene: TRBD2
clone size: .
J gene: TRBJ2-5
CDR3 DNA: TGTGCCTCCTCGGGGCTAGCGGGGGTGGCGGAGACCCAGTACTTC
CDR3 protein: CASSGLAGVAETQYF

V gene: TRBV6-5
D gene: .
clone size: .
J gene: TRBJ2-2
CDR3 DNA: TGTGCCAGCAGTTACGATCCGAGATACTGGGGGGAGCTGTTTTTT
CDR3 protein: CASSYDPRYWGELFF

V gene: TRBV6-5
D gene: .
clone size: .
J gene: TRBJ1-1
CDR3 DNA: TGTGCCAGCAGCACCTGGGGGGCTGAAGCTTTCTTT
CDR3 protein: CASSTWGAEAFF

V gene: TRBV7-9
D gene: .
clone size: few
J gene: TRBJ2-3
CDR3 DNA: TGTGCCAGCAGCTTAACTAGCAGCACAGATACGCAGTATTTT
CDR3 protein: CASSLTSSTDTQYF

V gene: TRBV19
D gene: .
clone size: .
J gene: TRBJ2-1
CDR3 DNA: TGTGCCAGTAGTATTGGCAGTGTCGCTTCCTACAATGAGCAGTTCTTC
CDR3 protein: CASSIGSVASYNEQFF

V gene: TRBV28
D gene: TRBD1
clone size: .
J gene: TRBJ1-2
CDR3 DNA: TGTGCCAGCACCTCACCCGGGGGACAGGGGGGCTATGGCTACACCTTC
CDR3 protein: CASTSPGGQGGYGYTF

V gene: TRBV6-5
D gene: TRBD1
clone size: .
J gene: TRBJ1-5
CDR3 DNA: TGTGCCAGCAGTACGCACAGGGGAGATCAGCCCCAGCATTTT
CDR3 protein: CASSTHRGDQPQHF

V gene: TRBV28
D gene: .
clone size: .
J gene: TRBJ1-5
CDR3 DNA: TGTGCCAGCAGTCATGGAGGGGGGGCGACCAATCAGCCCCAGCATTTT
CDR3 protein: CASSHGGGATNQPQHF

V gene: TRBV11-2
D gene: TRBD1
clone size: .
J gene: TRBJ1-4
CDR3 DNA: TGTGCCAGCAGCTATGGACAGGGGGCTGCTAATGAAAAACTGTTTTTT
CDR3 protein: CASSYGQGAANEKLFF

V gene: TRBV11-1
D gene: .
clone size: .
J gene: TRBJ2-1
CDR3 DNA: TGTGCCAGCAGCCGAGACTCCTACAATGAGCAGTTCTTC
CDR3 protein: CASSRDSYNEQFF